Listed below are T cell receptor beta chains from one sample, sequenced in a study of blood T cell repertoires in COVID-19. Method: immunoSEQ multiplex PCR; TCRdb's copy keeps in-frame clones and lacks some. The sample lists fewer than 80,000 clones, around 88% occurring once. Sequenced: peripheral blood. The receptors were gathered from a man between 25 and 39 years old with acute or convalescent COVID-19. CDR3s include the opening cysteine and the closing phenylalanine or tryptophan. The order of the fields is D gene, clone size, J gene, V gene, CDR3 DNA, CDR3 protein. D genes are given only for firm matches. The listing skips clone size in some rows; elsewhere it reads once, few, many or a size class.

D: NA; size: NA; J: TRBJ2-7; V: TRBV28; DNA: TGTGCCAGCAGCTACCGGGACTCGAGCTCCTACGAGCAGTACTTC; CDR3: CASSYRDSSSYEQYF
D: NA; size: NA; J: TRBJ2-5; V: TRBV6-5; DNA: TGTGCCAGCAGTTACTCCGAACGGGAGACCCAGTACTTC; CDR3: CASSYSERETQYF
D: NA; size: NA; J: TRBJ2-2; V: TRBV7-9; DNA: TGTGCCAGCAGCCCCACAGGATCCGGGGAGCTGTTTTTT; CDR3: CASSPTGSGELFF
D: TRBD1; size: NA; J: TRBJ1-3; V: TRBV9; DNA: TGTGCCAGCAGCTTACGACAGGGGCCGGACACCATATATTTT; CDR3: CASSLRQGPDTIYF
D: NA; size: once; J: TRBJ2-7; V: TRBV21-1; DNA: TGTGCCAGCGGTGGGGACAGGGGGTCACTCCCTCCGGAGCAGTACTTC; CDR3: CASGGDRGSLPPEQYF
D: TRBD2; size: NA; J: TRBJ2-3; V: TRBV7-9; DNA: TGTGCCAGCAGCTTACCGACTAGCGGGGCCACAGATACGCAGTATTTT; CDR3: CASSLPTSGATDTQYF
D: NA; size: NA; J: TRBJ2-5; V: TRBV6-6; DNA: TGTGCCAGCAGTTACTACAGGGACCAAGAGACCCAGTACTTC; CDR3: CASSYYRDQETQYF
D: TRBD1; size: NA; J: TRBJ2-7; V: TRBV30; DNA: TGTGCCTGGAACCACGGGACAGCATCCTACGAGCAGTACTTC; CDR3: CAWNHGTASYEQYF
D: NA; size: NA; J: TRBJ2-1; V: TRBV7-8; DNA: TGTGCCAGCAGCTTAGGGGGCGGTCGGTACAATGAGCAGTTCTTC; CDR3: CASSLGGGRYNEQFF
D: TRBD1; size: NA; J: TRBJ2-3; V: TRBV7-9; DNA: TGTGCCAGCAGCTTAGTGGACAGGGGGTTCCGTTTT; CDR3: CASSLVDRGFRF
D: NA; size: few; J: TRBJ2-7; V: TRBV11-2; DNA: TGTGCCAGCAGCTTAGATCTTGTGAGCTACGAGCAGTACTTC; CDR3: CASSLDLVSYEQYF
D: NA; size: NA; J: TRBJ1-6; V: TRBV5-1; DNA: TGCGCCAGCAGCTTGTTCGGACCGGGGGATTCACCCCTCCACTTT; CDR3: CASSLFGPGDSPLHF
D: NA; size: few; J: TRBJ1-5; V: TRBV28; DNA: TGTGCCAGCAGGGCAGGGCTCAATCAGCCCCAGCATTTT; CDR3: CASRAGLNQPQHF
D: TRBD1; size: once; J: TRBJ2-7; V: TRBV6-5; DNA: TGTGCCAGCCGGGACAGGGACTACGAGCAGTACTTC; CDR3: CASRDRDYEQYF
D: NA; size: NA; J: TRBJ2-3; V: TRBV18; DNA: TGTGCCAGCTCAACACGGGAGACTAGCACAGATACGCAGTATTTT; CDR3: CASSTRETSTDTQYF
D: TRBD1; size: NA; J: TRBJ2-2; V: TRBV7-2; DNA: TGTGCCAGCAGCTTAGGAGGACAGGGGGCAAGGGAGCTGTTTTTT; CDR3: CASSLGGQGARELFF
D: NA; size: NA; J: TRBJ1-4; V: TRBV28; DNA: TGTGCCAGCAGTTTGAGGGGAGGGAGTGAAAAACTGTTTTTT; CDR3: CASSLRGGSEKLFF
D: TRBD1; size: NA; J: TRBJ1-1; V: TRBV5-1; DNA: TGCGCCAGCAGCCAAGACAGGGGGTCGAGCACTGAAGCTTTCTTT; CDR3: CASSQDRGSSTEAFF
D: TRBD1; size: NA; J: TRBJ2-7; V: TRBV3-1/TRBV3-2; DNA: TGTGCCAGCAGCCCCGGAGGGGACAGGGTCCACGAGCAGTACTTC; CDR3: CASSPGGDRVHEQYF
D: NA; size: NA; J: TRBJ2-2; V: TRBV7-9; DNA: TGTGCCAGCAGCCCCGCGGGTACCGGGGAGCTGTTTTTT; CDR3: CASSPAGTGELFF
D: TRBD2; size: NA; J: TRBJ2-7; V: TRBV5-4; DNA: TGTGCCAGCAGCAAGACTAGCGGCTACGAGCAGTACTTC; CDR3: CASSKTSGYEQYF
D: NA; size: NA; J: TRBJ1-5; V: TRBV7-8; DNA: TGTGCCAGCAGCCCCCTGCGGGATCAGCCCCAGCATTTT; CDR3: CASSPLRDQPQHF
D: NA; size: NA; J: TRBJ1-2; V: TRBV4-2; DNA: TGTGCCAGCAGCCATCCAGCTGCCGGGACTCTGGGCATAGATGGCTACACCTTC; CDR3: CASSHPAAGTLGIDGYTF
D: NA; size: NA; J: TRBJ2-7; V: TRBV5-1; DNA: TGCGCCAGCAGCTTGGCCGGGGGTTCCTACGAGCAGTACTTC; CDR3: CASSLAGGSYEQYF
D: NA; size: NA; J: TRBJ1-3; V: TRBV3-1/TRBV3-2; DNA: TGTGCCAGCAGCCCCAACCCGAGTTTCCGAAACACCATATATTTT; CDR3: CASSPNPSFRNTIYF
D: NA; size: NA; J: TRBJ1-1; V: TRBV7-6; DNA: TGTGCCAGCAGCTTAGAGGCCACAGGGTCCACTGAAGCTTTCTTT; CDR3: CASSLEATGSTEAFF
D: NA; size: NA; J: TRBJ1-5; V: TRBV28; DNA: TGTGCCAGCAGTTTGCTCGGGGTCGGAGGCAATCAGCCCCAGCATTTT; CDR3: CASSLLGVGGNQPQHF
D: TRBD1; size: few; J: TRBJ2-7; V: TRBV11-3; DNA: TGTGCCAGCAGCCCAGGGACAGGGTACGAGCAGTACTTC; CDR3: CASSPGTGYEQYF
D: NA; size: once; J: TRBJ2-7; V: TRBV4-1; DNA: TGCGCCAGCAGCCAAGCCCAGGCAGGTTCTCTTTACGAGCAGTACTTC; CDR3: CASSQAQAGSLYEQYF
D: NA; size: few; J: TRBJ1-6; V: TRBV10-3; DNA: TGTGCCATCAGTGCCCAGGGGAGGGGAAATTCACCCCTCCACTTT; CDR3: CAISAQGRGNSPLHF
D: NA; size: NA; J: TRBJ2-7; V: TRBV19; DNA: TGTGCCAGTAGTAGATCAGGAGGGGCCAATACCTACGAGCAGTACTTC; CDR3: CASSRSGGANTYEQYF
D: NA; size: once; J: TRBJ2-7; V: TRBV5-1; DNA: TGCGCCAGCAGCTTGGATCCAGTCTCCTACGAGCAGTACTTC; CDR3: CASSLDPVSYEQYF
D: TRBD1; size: NA; J: TRBJ1-5; V: TRBV27; DNA: TGTGCCAGCAGTTTATCACAGGGGCAGCCCCAGCATTTT; CDR3: CASSLSQGQPQHF
D: NA; size: NA; J: TRBJ2-1; V: TRBV6-5; DNA: TGTGCCAGCAGTTACTCTCGGGGCAATGAGCAGTTCTTC; CDR3: CASSYSRGNEQFF
D: NA; size: NA; J: TRBJ1-3; V: TRBV30; DNA: TGTGCCTGGGGACGAGGGTTTGGAAACACCATATATTTT; CDR3: CAWGRGFGNTIYF
D: NA; size: NA; J: TRBJ2-7; V: TRBV28; DNA: TGTGCCAGCAAGGGCGGGAACTCCTACGAGCAGTACTTC; CDR3: CASKGGNSYEQYF
D: TRBD1; size: NA; J: TRBJ1-2; V: TRBV19; DNA: TGTGCCACTAAGGGACAGAGTTATGGCTACACCTTC; CDR3: CATKGQSYGYTF
D: NA; size: NA; J: TRBJ2-3; V: TRBV11-3; DNA: TGTGCCAGCAGCGGAGTTACAGATACGCAGTATTTT; CDR3: CASSGVTDTQYF
D: NA; size: NA; J: TRBJ2-4; V: TRBV20-1; DNA: TGCAGTGCTAGTAGGGCAGGGGACCAAAACATTCAGTACTTC; CDR3: CSASRAGDQNIQYF
D: NA; size: NA; J: TRBJ2-5; V: TRBV5-1; DNA: TGCGCCAGCAGCTCCACAGCTGGGAGGGAGACCCAGTACTTC; CDR3: CASSSTAGRETQYF
D: NA; size: NA; J: TRBJ1-1; V: TRBV28; DNA: TGTGCCAGCAGAAGGGGAACGCCTGAAGCTTTCTTT; CDR3: CASRRGTPEAFF
D: TRBD1; size: NA; J: TRBJ1-1; V: TRBV9; DNA: TGTGCCAAAGGGGGTCGGACAGGGGACGCGATACCCATGAACACTGAAGCTTTCTTT; CDR3: CAKGGRTGDAIPMNTEAFF
D: TRBD1; size: NA; J: TRBJ1-6; V: TRBV19; DNA: TGTGCCAGCGGACAGGGAGGTTTCAATTCACCCCTCCACTTT; CDR3: CASGQGGFNSPLHF
D: NA; size: NA; J: TRBJ1-2; V: TRBV28; DNA: TGTGCCAGCAGCATTCAGGAAAACGGCTACACCTTC; CDR3: CASSIQENGYTF
D: NA; size: NA; J: TRBJ1-1; V: TRBV10-1; DNA: TGCGCCAGCAGTAGAGACGGGGGAAAAGCTTTCTTT; CDR3: CASSRDGGKAFF
D: TRBD2; size: NA; J: TRBJ2-1; V: TRBV13; DNA: TGTGCCAGCAGCTCCCCCGAGCGGGAGGGTAACAATGAGCAGTTCTTC; CDR3: CASSSPEREGNNEQFF
D: NA; size: NA; J: TRBJ2-1; V: TRBV30; DNA: TGTGCCTGGATACCGGGACTTACCTCAACTCACAATGAGCAGTTCTTC; CDR3: CAWIPGLTSTHNEQFF
D: TRBD2; size: NA; J: TRBJ2-7; V: TRBV28; DNA: TGTGCCAGCAGCCCTAGCGGGAGTGCGTACGAGCAGTACTTC; CDR3: CASSPSGSAYEQYF
D: NA; size: NA; J: TRBJ2-3; V: TRBV2; DNA: TGTGCCAGCAGTGAGTGGGGGCTGGGCACAGATACGCAGTATTTT; CDR3: CASSEWGLGTDTQYF
D: NA; size: NA; J: TRBJ2-2; V: TRBV6-5; DNA: TGTGCCAGCAGGCTCTATCAGGGGGGCACCGGGGAGCTGTTTTTT; CDR3: CASRLYQGGTGELFF